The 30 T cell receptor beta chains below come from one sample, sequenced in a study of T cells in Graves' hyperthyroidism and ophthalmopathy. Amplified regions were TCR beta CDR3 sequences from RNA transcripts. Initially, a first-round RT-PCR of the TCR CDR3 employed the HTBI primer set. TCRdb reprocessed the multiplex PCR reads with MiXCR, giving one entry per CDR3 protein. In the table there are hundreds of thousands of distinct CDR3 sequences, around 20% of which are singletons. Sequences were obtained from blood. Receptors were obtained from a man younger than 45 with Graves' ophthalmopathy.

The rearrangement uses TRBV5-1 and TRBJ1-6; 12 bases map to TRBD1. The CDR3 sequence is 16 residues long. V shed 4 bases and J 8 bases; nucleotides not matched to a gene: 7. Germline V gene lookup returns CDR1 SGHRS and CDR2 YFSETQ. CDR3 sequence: CASSPGTGGLDSPLHF. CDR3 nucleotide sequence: TGCGCCAGCAGCCCGGGGACAGGGGGCTTGGATTCACCCCTCCACTTT.

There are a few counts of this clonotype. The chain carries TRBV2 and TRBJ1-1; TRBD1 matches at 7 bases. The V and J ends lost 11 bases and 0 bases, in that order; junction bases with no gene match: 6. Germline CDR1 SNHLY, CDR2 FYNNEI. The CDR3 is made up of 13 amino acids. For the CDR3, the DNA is TGTGCCGGATCGACAGGGCTGAACACTGAAGCTTTCTTT. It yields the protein CAGSTGLNTEAFF.

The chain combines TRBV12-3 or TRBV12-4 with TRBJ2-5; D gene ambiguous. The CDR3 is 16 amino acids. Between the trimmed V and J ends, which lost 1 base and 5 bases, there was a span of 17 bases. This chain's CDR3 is CASSLGSTMRPETQYF. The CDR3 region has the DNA TGTGCCAGCAGTTTAGGTTCTACTATGAGGCCGGAGACCCAGTACTTC.

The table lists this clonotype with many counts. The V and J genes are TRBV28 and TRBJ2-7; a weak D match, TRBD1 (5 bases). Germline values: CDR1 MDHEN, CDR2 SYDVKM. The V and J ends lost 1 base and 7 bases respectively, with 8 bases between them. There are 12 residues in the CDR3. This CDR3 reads CASSLSPGEQYF. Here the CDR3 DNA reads TGTGCCAGCAGTTTATCCCCAGGGGAGCAGTACTTC. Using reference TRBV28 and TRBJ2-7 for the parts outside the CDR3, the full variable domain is DVKVTQSSRYLVKRTGEKVFLECVQDMDHENMFWYRQDPGLGLRLIYFSYDVKMKEKGDIPEGYSVSREKKERFSLILESASTNQTSMYLCASSLSPGEQYFGPGTRLTVT.

The CDR3 region has the DNA TGCAGTGCTAGAGATGGGACAGCCAGCTTAGAGCAGTACTTC. Its translation is CSARDGTASLEQYF. The chain couples TRBV20-1 to TRBJ2-7, with 7 bases lining up with TRBD1. The CDR3 covers 14 residues. Losses at the gene ends were 0 bases for V and 7 bases for J; bases not matched to a gene: 9. CDR1 is DFQATT and CDR2 is SNEGSKA in the germline V gene (reference sequence).

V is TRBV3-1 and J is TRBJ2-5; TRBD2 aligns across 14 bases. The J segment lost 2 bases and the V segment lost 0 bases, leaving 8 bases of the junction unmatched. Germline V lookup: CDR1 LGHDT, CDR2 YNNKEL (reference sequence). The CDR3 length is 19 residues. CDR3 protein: CASSQEGTSGSLGQETQYF. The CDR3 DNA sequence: TGTGCCAGCAGCCAAGAGGGGACTAGCGGGAGTTTGGGGCAAGAGACCCAGTACTTC.

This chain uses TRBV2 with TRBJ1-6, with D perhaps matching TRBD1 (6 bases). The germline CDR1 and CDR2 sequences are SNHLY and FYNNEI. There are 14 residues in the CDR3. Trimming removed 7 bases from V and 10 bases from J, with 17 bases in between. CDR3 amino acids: CASTTTGSASPLHF. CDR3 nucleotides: TGTGCCAGCACCACCACAGGGTCTGCCTCACCCCTCCACTTT.

The CDR3 nucleotides are TGTGCCAGTAGAGTGGACAGTAGCACAGATACGCAGTATTTT. Amino acid sequence: CASRVDSSTDTQYF. The rearrangement links TRBV19 to TRBJ2-3; D is possibly TRBD1 (6 bases). The CDR3 runs 14 residues. The V end lost 6 bases, the J end lost 0 bases, and 10 bases lay between the germline ends. CDR1 LNHDA and CDR2 SQIVND come from the germline V gene (reference sequence).

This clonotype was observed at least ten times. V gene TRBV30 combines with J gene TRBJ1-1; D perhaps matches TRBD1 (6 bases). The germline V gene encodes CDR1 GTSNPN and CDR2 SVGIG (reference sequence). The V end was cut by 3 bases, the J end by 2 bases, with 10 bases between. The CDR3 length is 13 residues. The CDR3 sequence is CAWSAGVNTEAFF. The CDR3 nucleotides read TGTGCCTGGAGCGCAGGGGTAAACACTGAAGCTTTCTTT.

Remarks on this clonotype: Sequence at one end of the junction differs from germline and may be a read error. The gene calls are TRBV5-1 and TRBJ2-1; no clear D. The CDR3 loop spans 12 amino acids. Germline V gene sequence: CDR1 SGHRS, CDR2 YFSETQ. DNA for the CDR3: TGTGCCAGCAGCCTCGACACCGATGAGCAGTTCTTC. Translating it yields CASSLDTDEQFF.

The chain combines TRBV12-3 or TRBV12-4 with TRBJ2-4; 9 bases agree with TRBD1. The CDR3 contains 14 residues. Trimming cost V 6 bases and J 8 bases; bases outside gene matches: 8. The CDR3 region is CASSRDRVGDIQYF. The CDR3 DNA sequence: TGTGCCAGCAGCCGGGACAGGGTAGGGGACATTCAGTACTTC.

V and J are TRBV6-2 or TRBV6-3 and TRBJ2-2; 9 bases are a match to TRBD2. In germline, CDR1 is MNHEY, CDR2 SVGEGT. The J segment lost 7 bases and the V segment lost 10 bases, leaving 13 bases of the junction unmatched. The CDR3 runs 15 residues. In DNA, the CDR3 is TGTGCCACCCTTGTTGGCGGGAGGGCCGGCGGGGAGCTGTTTTTT. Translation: CATLVGGRAGGELFF.

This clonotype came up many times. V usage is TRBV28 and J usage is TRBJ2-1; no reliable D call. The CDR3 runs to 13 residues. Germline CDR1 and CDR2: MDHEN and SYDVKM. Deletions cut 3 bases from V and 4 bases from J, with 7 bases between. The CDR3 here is CASSLTEYNEQFF. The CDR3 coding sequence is TGTGCCAGCAGTTTGACGGAGTACAATGAGCAGTTCTTC.

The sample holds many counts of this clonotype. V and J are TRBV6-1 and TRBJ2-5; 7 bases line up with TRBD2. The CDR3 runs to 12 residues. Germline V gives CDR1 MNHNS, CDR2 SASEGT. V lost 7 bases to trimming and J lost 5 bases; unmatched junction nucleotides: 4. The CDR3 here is CASTQGGETQYF. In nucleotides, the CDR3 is TGTGCCAGCACCCAGGGAGGGGAGACCCAGTACTTC.

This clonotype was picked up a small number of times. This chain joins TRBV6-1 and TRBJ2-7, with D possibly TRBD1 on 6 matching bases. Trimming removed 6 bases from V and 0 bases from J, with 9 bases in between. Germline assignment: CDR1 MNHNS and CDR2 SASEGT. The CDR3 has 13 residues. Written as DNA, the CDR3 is TGTGCCAGCAGGTCGGACAGCTCCTACGAGCAGTACTTC. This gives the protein CASRSDSSYEQYF.

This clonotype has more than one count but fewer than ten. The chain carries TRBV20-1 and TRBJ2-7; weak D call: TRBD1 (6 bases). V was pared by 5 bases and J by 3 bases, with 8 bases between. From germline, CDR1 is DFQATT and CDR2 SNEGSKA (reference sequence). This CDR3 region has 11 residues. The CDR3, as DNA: TGCAGTGCTCCGGACAGCTACGAGCAGTACTTC. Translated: CSAPDSYEQYF.

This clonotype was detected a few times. The chain's CDR3 is CAWSQGVQPQHF. The CDR3 DNA follows: TGTGCCTGGTCACAGGGGGTTCAGCCCCAGCATTTT. J is TRBJ1-5 and V is TRBV30; 8 nucleotides line up with TRBD1. This CDR3 region has 12 residues. The germline CDR1 and CDR2 sequences are GTSNPN and SVGIG (reference sequence). The V gene end was trimmed by 5 bases and the J gene end by 6 bases; junction bases not matched to a gene: 3.

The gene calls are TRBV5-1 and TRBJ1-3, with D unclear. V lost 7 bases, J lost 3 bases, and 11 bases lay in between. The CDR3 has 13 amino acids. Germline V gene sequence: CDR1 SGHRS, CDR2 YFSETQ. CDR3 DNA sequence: TGCGCCAGCTCCGGGGATCTTGGAAACACCATATATTTT. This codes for CASSGDLGNTIYF.

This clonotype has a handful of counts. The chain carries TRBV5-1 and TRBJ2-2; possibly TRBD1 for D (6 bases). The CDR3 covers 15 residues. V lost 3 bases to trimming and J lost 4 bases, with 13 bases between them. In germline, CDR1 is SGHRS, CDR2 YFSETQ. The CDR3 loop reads CASSWTDSATGELFF. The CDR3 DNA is TGCGCCAGCAGCTGGACGGACAGTGCCACCGGGGAGCTGTTTTTT.

CDR3 protein: CASTTGVVGYTF. The CDR3 coding sequence is TGTGCCAGCACCACAGGGGTGGTCGGCTACACCTTC. The rearrangement uses TRBV6-2 or TRBV6-3 and TRBJ1-2, with 7 bases aligning to TRBD1. Germline V CDR1 and CDR2: MNHEY, SVGEGT. This CDR3 region has 12 residues. V shed 7 bases, J shed 8 bases, and the junction held 7 bases outside the gene matches.

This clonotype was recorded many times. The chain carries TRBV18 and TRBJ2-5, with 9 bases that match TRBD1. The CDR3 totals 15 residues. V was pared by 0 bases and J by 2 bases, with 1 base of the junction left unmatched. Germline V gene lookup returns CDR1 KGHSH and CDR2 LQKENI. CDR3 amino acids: CASSPPDRGQETQYF. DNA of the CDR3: TGTGCCAGCTCACCACCAGACAGGGGGCAAGAGACCCAGTACTTC.

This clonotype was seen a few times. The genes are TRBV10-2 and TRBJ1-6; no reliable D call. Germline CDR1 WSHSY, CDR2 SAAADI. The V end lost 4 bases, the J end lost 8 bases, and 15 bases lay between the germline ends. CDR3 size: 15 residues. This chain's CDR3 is CASSAATPDYSPLHF. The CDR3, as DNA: TGCGCCAGCAGTGCCGCGACCCCTGATTATTCACCCCTCCACTTT.

CDR3 amino acids: CASSPSGGHQETQYF. In DNA, the CDR3 is TGTGCCAGCAGTCCCTCGGGGGGGCACCAAGAGACCCAGTACTTC. The chain couples TRBV7-3 to TRBJ2-5, with 8 positions matching TRBD2. CDR3 length: 15 residues. Germline V gives CDR1 SGHTA, CDR2 FQGTGA. The V segment lost 6 bases and the J segment 0 bases; nucleotides outside the gene matches: 6.

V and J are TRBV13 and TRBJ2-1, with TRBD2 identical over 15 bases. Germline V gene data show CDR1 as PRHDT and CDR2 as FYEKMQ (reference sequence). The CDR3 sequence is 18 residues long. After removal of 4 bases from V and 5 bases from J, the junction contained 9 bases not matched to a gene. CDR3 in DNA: TGTGCCAGCAGCTCACGGACTAGCGGGAGGGAAAGGGACAATGAGCAGTTCTTC. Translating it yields CASSSRTSGRERDNEQFF.

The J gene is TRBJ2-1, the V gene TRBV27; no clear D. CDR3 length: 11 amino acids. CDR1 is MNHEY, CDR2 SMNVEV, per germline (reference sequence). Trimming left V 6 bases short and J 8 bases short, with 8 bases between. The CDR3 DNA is TGTGCCAGCAGGCAAGGGTATGAGCAGTTCTTC. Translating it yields CASRQGYEQFF.

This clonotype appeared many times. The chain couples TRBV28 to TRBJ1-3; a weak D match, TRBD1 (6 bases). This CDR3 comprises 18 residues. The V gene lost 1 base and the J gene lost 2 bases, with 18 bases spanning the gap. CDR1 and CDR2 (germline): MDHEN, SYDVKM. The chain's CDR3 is CASSLLVGGRGAGNTIYF. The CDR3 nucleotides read TGTGCCAGCAGTTTATTAGTTGGAGGCAGGGGAGCTGGAAACACCATATATTTT.

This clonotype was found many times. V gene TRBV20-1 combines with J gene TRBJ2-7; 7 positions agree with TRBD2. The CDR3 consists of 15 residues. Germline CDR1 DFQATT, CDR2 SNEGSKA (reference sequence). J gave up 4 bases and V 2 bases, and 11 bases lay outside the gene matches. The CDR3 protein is CSARSGARLDYEQYF. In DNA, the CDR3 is TGCAGTGCTAGAAGCGGGGCCAGACTAGATTACGAGCAGTACTTC.

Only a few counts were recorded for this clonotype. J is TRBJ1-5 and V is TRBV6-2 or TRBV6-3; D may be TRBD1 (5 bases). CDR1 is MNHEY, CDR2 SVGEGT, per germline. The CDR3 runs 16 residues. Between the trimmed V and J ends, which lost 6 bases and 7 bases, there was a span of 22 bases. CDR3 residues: CASRTEEEGARQPQHF. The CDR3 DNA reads TGTGCCAGCAGGACCGAAGAGGAAGGGGCGAGGCAGCCCCAGCATTTT.

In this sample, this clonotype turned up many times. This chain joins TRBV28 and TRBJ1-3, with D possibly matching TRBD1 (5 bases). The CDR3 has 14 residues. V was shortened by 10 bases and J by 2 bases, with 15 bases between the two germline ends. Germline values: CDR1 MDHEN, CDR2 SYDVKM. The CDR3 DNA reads TGTGCCACCGGAACGGGGGGTGCTGGAAACACCATATATTTT. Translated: CATGTGGAGNTIYF. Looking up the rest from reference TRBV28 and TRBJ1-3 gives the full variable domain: DVKVTQSSRYLVKRTGEKVFLECVQDMDHENMFWYRQDPGLGLRLIYFSYDVKMKEKGDIPEGYSVSREKKERFSLILESASTNQTSMYLCATGTGGAGNTIYFGEGSWLTVV.

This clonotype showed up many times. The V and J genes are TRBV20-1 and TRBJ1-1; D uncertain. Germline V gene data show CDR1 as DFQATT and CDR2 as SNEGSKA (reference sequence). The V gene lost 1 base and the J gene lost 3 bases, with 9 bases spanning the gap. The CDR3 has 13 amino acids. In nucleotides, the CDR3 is TGCAGTGCTAGAGCAGGCTTCGACACTGAAGCTTTCTTT. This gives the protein CSARAGFDTEAFF.